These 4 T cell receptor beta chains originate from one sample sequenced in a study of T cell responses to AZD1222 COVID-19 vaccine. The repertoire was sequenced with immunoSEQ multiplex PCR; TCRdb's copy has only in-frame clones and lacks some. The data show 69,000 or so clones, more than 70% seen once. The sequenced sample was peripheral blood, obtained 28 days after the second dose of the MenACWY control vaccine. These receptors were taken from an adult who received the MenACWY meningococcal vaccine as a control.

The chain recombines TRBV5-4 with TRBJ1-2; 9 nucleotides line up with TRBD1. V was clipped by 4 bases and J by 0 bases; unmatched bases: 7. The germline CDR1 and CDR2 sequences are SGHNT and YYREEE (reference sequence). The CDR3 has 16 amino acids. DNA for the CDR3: TGTGCCAGCAGCGAGGGCCGGGACAGGGCTAACTATGGCTACACCTTC. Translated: CASSEGRDRANYGYTF.

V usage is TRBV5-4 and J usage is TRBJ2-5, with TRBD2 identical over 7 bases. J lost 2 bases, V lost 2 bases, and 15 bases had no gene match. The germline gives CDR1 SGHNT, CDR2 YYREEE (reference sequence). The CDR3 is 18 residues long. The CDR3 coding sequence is TGTGCCAGCAGCTTTAGACTAGCCTCTTACCGACAACAAGAGACCCAGTACTTC. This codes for CASSFRLASYRQQETQYF.

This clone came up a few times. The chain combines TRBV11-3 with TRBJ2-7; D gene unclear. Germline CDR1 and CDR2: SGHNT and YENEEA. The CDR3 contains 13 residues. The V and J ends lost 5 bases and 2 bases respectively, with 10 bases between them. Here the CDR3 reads CASSRRPAYEQYF. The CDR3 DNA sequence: TGTGCCAGCAGCCGAAGACCGGCCTACGAGCAGTACTTC.

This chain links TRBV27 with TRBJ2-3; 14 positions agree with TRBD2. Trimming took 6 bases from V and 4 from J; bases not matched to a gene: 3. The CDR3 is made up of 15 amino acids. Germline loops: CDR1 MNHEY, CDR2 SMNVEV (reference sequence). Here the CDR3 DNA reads TGTGCCAGCAGAGGACTAGCGGGAGGCTCAGATACGCAGTATTTT. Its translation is CASRGLAGGSDTQYF.